The 32 T cell receptor beta chains below all came from one sample that was sequenced in a study of a mutant IDH1 vaccine in newly diagnosed glioma (dated by TCRdb to the early 2020s). Library construction relied on the immunoSEQ multiplex PCR assay. Here the immuneACCESS table is served through TCRdb, limited to in-frame sequences with V and J called. Missing clones are a known gap in these copies; in checked studies unresolved V genes cover under half, and the rest lacks a known reason. Here the sample has under 75,000 clones; about nine tenths occur a single time. The ten largest clones add up to about 2.7% of the sample. What the time point label conveys for this sample: baseline, week 1 (first vaccination visit). The treatment or condition tag for this specimen amounts to: pre-vaccination baseline after standard-of-care therapy. This sample comprised PBMCs, obtained from a glioma patient treated with radiotherapy, temozolomide or both. The receptor set was obtained from a man aged 45-65 years with glioma.

The CDR3 region is CASSHLGTGGLYEQYF. As DNA, the CDR3 is TGCGCCAGCAGCCATCTCGGGACAGGGGGGCTCTACGAGCAGTACTTC. The V gene is TRBV4-1, the J gene TRBJ2-7; 11 bases fit TRBD1. Germline CDR1 reads MGHRA; CDR2 reads YSYEKL. Trimming removed 3 bases from V and 3 bases from J; junction bases left unmatched: 7. This CDR3 spans 16 amino acids.

The chain has TRBV6-4 and TRBJ2-1, with 10 bases that match TRBD2. V trimming: 5 bases; J trimming: 5 bases; junction bases outside the gene matches: 6. Germline CDR1 and CDR2: MRHNA and SNTAGT. The CDR3 spans 15 residues. CDR3 amino acids: CASSPQAGGNNEQFF. CDR3 bases: TGTGCCAGCAGTCCCCAAGCGGGGGGGAACAATGAGCAGTTCTTC.

Only one count was recorded for this clone. The chain joins TRBV30 to TRBJ2-2; TRBD2 matches 11 bases. The CDR3 has 13 residues. V lost 5 bases and J lost 9; bases outside the gene matches: 5. Germline-derived CDR1 and CDR2 are GTSNPN and SVGIG (reference sequence). The CDR3 loop is CAWVAGGPRELFF. CDR3 nucleotide sequence: TGTGCCTGGGTAGCGGGAGGGCCGAGGGAGCTGTTTTTT.

About this clone itself: The junction does not match germline at one end; this may be a read error. V usage is TRBV27 and J usage is TRBJ2-7; D gene unclear. The CDR3 spans 14 residues. The V gene's germline CDR1 is MNHEY and CDR2 SMNVEV (reference sequence). CDR3 loop: CASSVSQISYEQYF. In nucleotides, the CDR3 is TGTGCCAGCAGTGTATCACAGATCTCTTACGAGCAGTACTTC.

The chain employs TRBV6-5 and TRBJ2-1; the match to TRBD1 covers 8 bases. The junction had 6 bases not matched to a gene; V was cut back by 0 bases and J by 11 bases. Germline V gene lookup returns CDR1 MNHEY and CDR2 SVGAGI. CDR3 size: 14 residues. This CDR3 is CASSYSGQGFKQFF. The CDR3 DNA reads TGTGCCAGCAGTTACTCCGGACAGGGTTTCAAGCAGTTCTTC.

The CDR3 here is CASSEAGAGAPSGNTIYF. The CDR3 DNA reads TGTGCCAGCAGTGAAGCGGGGGCAGGGGCGCCCTCTGGAAACACCATATATTTT. This chain connects TRBV2 to TRBJ1-3; the D gene is possibly TRBD1 (6 bases). Germline V lookup: CDR1 SNHLY, CDR2 FYNNEI. The V end lost 0 bases, the J end lost 0 bases, and 15 bases lay between the germline ends. This CDR3 is built from 18 residues.

DNA for the CDR3: TGTGCCAGCAGCCCCGGTGGGACTGAAGCTTTCTTT. Protein product: CASSPGGTEAFF. This chain joins TRBV7-3 and TRBJ1-1; D is unresolved. The CDR3 extends over 12 amino acids. The V and J ends lost 5 bases and 5 bases respectively, with 9 bases between them. In germline, CDR1 is SGHTA, CDR2 FQGTGA.

The rearrangement uses TRBV7-2 and TRBJ1-5; D call uncertain. The CDR3 extends over 13 amino acids. The V gene's germline CDR1 is SGHTA and CDR2 FQGNSA. V was cut by 5 bases and J by 6 bases, with 11 bases left in between. The DNA for the CDR3 is TGTGCCAGCAGCCCGTTCCCCGCTCAGCCCCAGCATTTT. It encodes CASSPFPAQPQHF.

The chain carries TRBV9 and TRBJ1-5; D might be TRBD1 (6 bases). Germline CDR1 SGDLS, CDR2 YYNGEE. The V gene lost 3 bases and the J gene lost 2 bases, with 12 bases spanning the gap. CDR3 length: 15 residues. CDR3 residues: CASSETGLGNQPQHF. CDR3 coding DNA: TGTGCCAGCAGCGAAACAGGGTTGGGCAATCAGCCCCAGCATTTT.

The chain carries TRBV29-1 and TRBJ2-5; D not certain. The CDR3 length is 12 residues. The germline CDR1 and CDR2 sequences are SQVTM and ANQGSEA. The V end was cut by 5 bases, the J end by 0 bases, with 7 bases between. The CDR3 nucleotides are TGCAGCGTTAGAGCAAACCAAGAGACCCAGTACTTC. This codes for CSVRANQETQYF.

V usage is TRBV5-1 and J usage is TRBJ2-3; D gene ambiguous. V shed 1 base and J shed 5 bases, with 11 bases lying between them. This CDR3 is built from 14 residues. The germline V gene encodes CDR1 SGHRS and CDR2 YFSETQ. For the CDR3, the DNA is TGCGCCAGCAGCTTGAAATTAATCGGAGATACGCAGTATTTT. Amino acids: CASSLKLIGDTQYF.

The chain is built from TRBV29-1 and TRBJ1-3; D call uncertain. Germline V gene data show CDR1 as SQVTM and CDR2 as ANQGSEA. The CDR3 length is 16 residues. Trimming shortened V by 7 bases and J by 0 bases, and 19 bases separated the two germline ends. The CDR3, as DNA: TGCAGCGCCGCTGGAGGATCGTTGAGCTCTGGAAACACCATATATTTT. As protein: CSAAGGSLSSGNTIYF.

The V and J genes are TRBV6-5 and TRBJ1-2, with a possible D match to TRBD1 (6 bases). There are 15 residues in the CDR3. With 0 bases removed from V and 3 bases from J, the gap between germline ends came to 11 bases. Germline values: CDR1 MNHEY, CDR2 SVGAGI. The CDR3 reads CASSYSDTGYYGYTF. The CDR3 coding sequence is TGTGCCAGCAGTTACTCGGACACAGGGTACTATGGCTACACCTTC.

The rearrangement uses TRBV4-3 and TRBJ1-1, with TRBD1 identical over 7 bases. CDR3 length: 13 amino acids. In germline, CDR1 is LGHNA, CDR2 YSLEER. J gave up 1 base and V 7 bases, and 3 bases lay outside the gene matches. The CDR3 DNA is TGCGCCAGCACCGGGACAGCGAACACTGAAGCTTTCTTT. As protein: CASTGTANTEAFF.

The chain has TRBV25-1 and TRBJ2-2; D call uncertain. V was trimmed by 5 bases and J by 1 base, leaving 8 bases between them. Per germline, CDR1 MGHDK and CDR2 SYGVNS. The CDR3 is 14 amino acids. CDR3 region: CASSIPGNTGELFF. CDR3 coding DNA: TGTGCCAGCAGTATACCGGGGAACACCGGGGAGCTGTTTTTT.

The V and J genes are TRBV7-6 and TRBJ2-2, with TRBD1 matching 10 bases. Germline lookup yields CDR1 SGHVS and CDR2 FNYEAQ. This CDR3 comprises 18 residues. The trim removed 1 base at V and 3 bases at J, leaving 8 bases unmatched. The CDR3 DNA is TGTGCCAGCAGCTTAGAAGGGGGACAGGGGAGATACACCGGGGAGCTGTTTTTT. Translating it yields CASSLEGGQGRYTGELFF.

The J gene is TRBJ2-5, the V gene TRBV18, with D possibly matching TRBD1 (6 bases). The germline gives CDR1 KGHSH, CDR2 LQKENI. The V gene lost 6 bases and the J gene lost 2 bases, with 13 bases spanning the gap. This CDR3 comprises 14 residues. The CDR3 reads CASSPGHGQETQYF. CDR3 bases: TGTGCCAGCTCTCCGGGACACGGACAAGAGACCCAGTACTTC.

The J gene is TRBJ1-5, the V gene TRBV30; possible D gene TRBD1, 5 bases. Germline V gene lookup returns CDR1 GTSNPN and CDR2 SVGIG (reference sequence). Trimming left V 0 bases short and J 4 bases short, with 19 bases between. The CDR3 is 17 residues long. The CDR3 DNA sequence: TGTGCCTGGAGTGTAGAGAGGGTAGGGGTTTGGAATCAGCCCCAGCATTTT. Translation: CAWSVERVGVWNQPQHF.

In DNA form, the CDR3 reads TGTGCCAGCAGCTTTTGGGGCGACCTAAACTATGAGCAGTTCTTC. It encodes CASSFWGDLNYEQFF. V is TRBV7-9 and J is TRBJ2-1, with a possible D match to TRBD1 (5 bases). CDR1 is SEHNR and CDR2 is FQNEAQ in the germline V gene (reference sequence). CDR3 length: 15 amino acids. With 3 bases removed from V and 8 bases from J, the gap between germline ends came to 17 bases.

This clone occurred a few times. The gene calls are TRBV30 and TRBJ2-2, with 7 bases fitting TRBD1. This CDR3 is built from 12 residues. V gave up 5 bases and J gave up 6 bases; unmatched junction bases: 3. Germline V gene sequence: CDR1 GTSNPN, CDR2 SVGIG (reference sequence). The CDR3 loop reads CAWDRVAGELFF. CDR3 in DNA: TGTGCCTGGGACAGGGTGGCCGGGGAGCTGTTTTTT.

Judged by abundance, this clone is large. This rearrangement joins TRBV12-1 to TRBJ2-4. TRBV12-1 is classified as a pseudogene. This CDR3 has 21 amino acids. CDR3 loop: CASTPEGGGSTILLAKNIQYF. Written as DNA, the CDR3 is TGTGCCAGCACTCCTGAGGGGGGTGGGTCGACAATCCTTTTAGCCAAAAACATTCAGTACTTC.

The table lists this clone with a few counts. The chain recombines TRBV5-1 with TRBJ2-7; 8 positions agree with TRBD2. In germline, CDR1 is SGHRS, CDR2 YFSETQ. This CDR3 has 15 residues. V shed 0 bases and J 6 bases; nucleotides not matched to a gene: 8. CDR3 coding DNA: TGCGCCAGCAGCTTGGAAGGGACTAGGGGTTCCGAGCAGTACTTC. It encodes CASSLEGTRGSEQYF.

The chain links TRBV4-2 to TRBJ2-7; 7 bases line up with TRBD2. Germline V gene data show CDR1 as LGHNA and CDR2 as YNFKEQ. Trimming at V came to 0 bases and at J to 6 bases, leaving 8 bases not matched to a gene. CDR3 length: 15 residues. CDR3: CASSQDIAGVGEQYF. CDR3 nucleotides: TGTGCCAGCAGCCAAGACATCGCGGGAGTCGGCGAGCAGTACTTC.

This clone appeared once. Here the CDR3 reads CASSDGSGGPYNEQFF. CDR3 bases: TGTGCCAGCAGTGATGGGTCGGGAGGGCCCTACAATGAGCAGTTCTTC. The chain couples TRBV2 to TRBJ2-1; 8 bases map to TRBD2. The CDR3 extends over 16 amino acids. Germline-derived CDR1 and CDR2 are SNHLY and FYNNEI. V shed 3 bases and J 2 bases; nucleotides not matched to a gene: 6.

This chain links TRBV7-2 with TRBJ1-4, with TRBD1 as a possible D gene (5 bases). V was cut by 8 bases and J by 7 bases, with 23 bases left in between. The CDR3 length is 16 residues. CDR1 and CDR2 from the germline V gene are SGHTA and FQGNSA. The CDR3 DNA reads TGTGCCAGCGCCGTAGGATGGGGTCAAGGGGCTGAAAAACTGTTTTTT. Translation gives CASAVGWGQGAEKLFF. Supplemented by reference TRBV7-2 and TRBJ1-4, the full variable domain reads GAGVSQSPSNKVTEKGKDVELRCDPISGHTALYWYRQSLGQGLEFLIYFQGNSAPDKSGLPSDRFSAERTGGSVSTLTIQRTQQEDSAVYLCASAVGWGQGAEKLFFGSGTQLSVL.

The V gene is TRBV7-6, the J gene TRBJ1-1; D perhaps matches TRBD1 (5 bases). CDR3 length equals 13 residues. Trimming stripped 5 bases from V and 3 bases from J, with 10 bases between. Germline CDR1 SGHVS, CDR2 FNYEAQ. CDR3 protein: CASSPEGDTEAFF. The CDR3 region has the DNA TGTGCCAGCAGCCCAGAAGGGGACACTGAAGCTTTCTTT.

The chain couples TRBV10-1 to TRBJ2-5; TRBD2 matches 12 bases. The V and J ends lost 0 bases and 5 bases, in that order; junction bases with no gene match: 7. The germline CDR1 and CDR2 sequences are WNHNN and SYGVQD (reference sequence). This CDR3 is built from 17 residues. The CDR3 here is CASSESRTSGIGETQYF. The CDR3 DNA reads as TGCGCCAGCAGTGAGTCCCGGACTAGCGGGATCGGGGAGACCCAGTACTTC.

The V and J genes are TRBV6-1 and TRBJ2-3; tentatively, D is TRBD2 (6 bases). Trimming stripped 2 bases from V and 6 bases from J, with 18 bases between. This CDR3 is 16 amino acids long. Germline CDR1 reads MNHNS; CDR2 reads SASEGT. The CDR3 here is CASSERGLRPGDTQYF. The CDR3 region has the DNA TGTGCCAGCAGTGAAAGGGGACTTCGCCCCGGGGATACGCAGTATTTT.

V and J are TRBV6-1 and TRBJ1-5; D perhaps matches TRBD1 (6 bases). The CDR3 consists of 16 residues. The V end was cut by 0 bases, the J end by 9 bases, with 18 bases between. CDR1 is MNHNS, CDR2 SASEGT, per germline. Here the CDR3 reads CASSEALRQVPRPQHF. CDR3 sequence (DNA): TGTGCCAGCAGTGAAGCTCTCAGACAGGTCCCTCGGCCCCAGCATTTT.

This chain links TRBV7-2 with TRBJ2-5; D perhaps matches TRBD2 (6 bases). Germline-derived CDR1 and CDR2 are SGHTA and FQGNSA. Trimming cost V 3 bases and J 5 bases, with 13 bases left between them. The CDR3 covers 14 residues. The CDR3 region has the DNA TGTGCCAGCAGCTTGGGCTGGGGAGGCGAGACCCAGTACTTC. This gives the protein CASSLGWGGETQYF.

In nucleotides, the CDR3 is TGTGCCAGCAGCTTATTGGGGGTTGAAGCTTTCTTT. The encoded protein is CASSLLGVEAFF. The chain is built from TRBV7-2 and TRBJ1-1, with a weak D call TRBD1 (5 bases). The CDR3 has 12 residues. Trimming shortened V by 2 bases and J by 7 bases, and 8 bases separated the two germline ends. Germline V gene sequence: CDR1 SGHTA, CDR2 FQGNSA.

This chain uses TRBV6-6 with TRBJ1-2; the match to TRBD1 covers 9 bases. V shed 4 bases and J 7 bases; nucleotides not matched to a gene: 1. The CDR3 has 12 amino acids. The germline V gene has CDR1 MNHNY and CDR2 SVGAGI (reference sequence). CDR3 loop: CASSLDRGGYTF. CDR3 nucleotides: TGTGCCAGCAGTTTGGACAGGGGTGGCTACACCTTC.